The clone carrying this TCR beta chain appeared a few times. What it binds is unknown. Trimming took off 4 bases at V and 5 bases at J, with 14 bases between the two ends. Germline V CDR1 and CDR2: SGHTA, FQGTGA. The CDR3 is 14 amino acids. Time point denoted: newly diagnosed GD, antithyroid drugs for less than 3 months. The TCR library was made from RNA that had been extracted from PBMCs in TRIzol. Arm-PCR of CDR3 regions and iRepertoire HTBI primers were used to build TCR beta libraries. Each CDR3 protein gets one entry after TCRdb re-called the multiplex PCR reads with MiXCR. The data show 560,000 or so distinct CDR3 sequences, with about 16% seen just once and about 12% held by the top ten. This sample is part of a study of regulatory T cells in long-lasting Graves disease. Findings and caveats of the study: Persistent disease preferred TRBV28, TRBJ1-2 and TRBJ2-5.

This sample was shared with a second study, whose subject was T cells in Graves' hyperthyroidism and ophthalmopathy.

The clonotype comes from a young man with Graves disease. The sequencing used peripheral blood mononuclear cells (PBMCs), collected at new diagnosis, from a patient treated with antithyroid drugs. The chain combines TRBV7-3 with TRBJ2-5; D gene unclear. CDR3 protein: CASSSPEDGETQYF. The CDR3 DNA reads TGTGCCAGCAGCTCGCCCGAAGACGGGGAGACCCAGTACTTC. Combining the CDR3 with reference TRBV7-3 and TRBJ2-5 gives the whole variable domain GAGVSQTPSNKVTEKGKYVELRCDPISGHTALYWYRQSLGQGPEFLIYFQGTGAADDSGLPNDRFFAVRPEGSVSTLKIQRTERGDSAVYLCASSSPEDGETQYFGPGTRLLVL.